Listed below are T cell receptor beta chains from one sample, sequenced in a study of blood T cell repertoires in COVID-19. Generated by immunoSEQ multiplex PCR, the TCRdb table keeps only in-frame clones and is missing some. Of about 74,000 clones listed, around nine tenths are singletons. Sequenced: peripheral blood. Every receptor here comes from a man aged 70-80 years with active or convalescent COVID-19. CDR3s include the opening cysteine and the closing phenylalanine or tryptophan. A D gene is named only where the DNA matches it firmly. A clone size is listed for some rows: how often the clone was seen (once, few, many), or a class if it is expanded.

v_gene	j_gene	d_gene	abundance	CDR3nt	CDR3aa
TRBV7-3	TRBJ2-1	TRBD1	NA	TGTGCCAGCAGCTTTACGCAGGGGGCGCGGAATGAGCAGTTCTTC	CASSFTQGARNEQFF
TRBV9	TRBJ2-5	NA	few	TGTGCCAGCAGCGTAGGAGGGTGGGAGTACCAAGAGACCCAGTACTTC	CASSVGGWEYQETQYF
TRBV7-8	TRBJ2-3	NA	NA	TGTGCCAGCAGCCGACTCCCCCGCGGGGCCAGATCGGGCACAGATACGCAGTATTTT	CASSRLPRGARSGTDTQYF
TRBV6-5	TRBJ2-5	TRBD2	NA	TGTGCCAGCATCCTAGCGGGGGGCGGAGAGACCCAGTACTTC	CASILAGGGETQYF
TRBV11-2	TRBJ1-2	TRBD1	NA	TGTGCCAGCAGCCCCGCGGGACAGGGAGCCGGTGGCTACACCTTC	CASSPAGQGAGGYTF
TRBV19	TRBJ1-2	TRBD1	NA	TGTGCCAGTAGTATAGCAGGGGGCACAAGAGGCTACACCTTC	CASSIAGGTRGYTF
TRBV7-3	TRBJ2-5	TRBD2	NA	TGTGCCAGCAGCTTAACAGGCGGGAGAGAGGAGACCCAGTACTTC	CASSLTGGREETQYF
TRBV7-2	TRBJ2-5	NA	NA	TGTGCCAGCAGCTTAGGGGCAGGGGACGGAGAGACCCAGTACTTC	CASSLGAGDGETQYF
TRBV5-1	TRBJ1-3	NA	few	TGCGCCAGCAGCACTCAGGGGTTTGGAAACACCATATATTTT	CASSTQGFGNTIYF
TRBV5-4	TRBJ2-3	NA	few	TGTGCCAGCAGCCCCGAAACCGCTGCCGGAGATACGCAGTATTTT	CASSPETAAGDTQYF
TRBV12-2	TRBJ2-1	NA	once	TGTGCAAGTCGCTTGAGTAGCGGGGGGTCTAGTGACAATGAGCAGTTCTTC	CASRLSSGGSSDNEQFF
TRBV5-1	TRBJ1-1	NA	NA	TGCGCCAGCAGCTTGGTCGGCGGGAACACTGAAGCTTTCTTT	CASSLVGGNTEAFF
TRBV9	TRBJ2-3	NA	NA	TGTGCCAGCAGCGCCCCGCGGGATACGCAGTATTTT	CASSAPRDTQYF
TRBV11-2	TRBJ2-1	TRBD2	NA	TGTGCCAGCAGCTTCCCCCAGACTAGCGGGGGGATCAATGAGCAGTTCTTC	CASSFPQTSGGINEQFF
TRBV24-1	TRBJ2-3	NA	NA	TGTGCCACCAGTGACCAACTAGATTCTCGCACAGATACGCAGTATTTT	CATSDQLDSRTDTQYF
TRBV15	TRBJ1-5	NA	NA	TGTGCCACCAGCAGAGATTTGGGGGGGCAGCCCCAGCATTTT	CATSRDLGGQPQHF
TRBV19	TRBJ2-3	TRBD2	NA	TGTGCCAGTGGCCTGTCGGCGGGGGGAAGCACAGATACGCAGTATTTT	CASGLSAGGSTDTQYF